This T cell receptor beta chain came from a study of T cell repertoires in cytomegalovirus infection. As to this clonotype: As yet, its antigen is unknown.

The CDR3 contains 16 residues. With 5 bases clipped from V and 2 bases from J, the junction kept 12 bases outside the gene matches. CDR1 and CDR2 (germline): MNHEY, SVGEGT. One entry per CDR3 protein results from TCRdb running MiXCR on the reads. This table holds about 770,000 distinct CDR3 sequences, 29% found once. This TCR was sampled from a human donor in good health (CMV status not recorded). Some clones in this sample may be carry-over from other donors' samples. Specimen: cultured CD8+ T cells from PBMCs, collected from culture after CMV antigen stimulation. The genes are TRBV6-2 or TRBV6-3 and TRBJ2-7; 7 nucleotides agree with TRBD2. The CDR3 spells CASSGRGAGDAYEQYV. The CDR3 nucleotides are TGTGCCAGCAGTGGACGAGGGGCGGGGGACGCCTACGAGCAGTACGTC.